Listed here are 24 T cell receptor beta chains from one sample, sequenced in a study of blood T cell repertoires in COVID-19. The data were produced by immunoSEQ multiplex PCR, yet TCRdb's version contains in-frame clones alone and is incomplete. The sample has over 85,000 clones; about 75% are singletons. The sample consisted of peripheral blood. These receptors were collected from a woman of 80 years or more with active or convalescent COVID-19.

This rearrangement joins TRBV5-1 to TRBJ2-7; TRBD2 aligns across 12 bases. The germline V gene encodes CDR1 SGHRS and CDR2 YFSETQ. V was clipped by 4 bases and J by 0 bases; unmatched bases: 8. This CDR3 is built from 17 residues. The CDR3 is CASSAGTSGRSSYEQYF. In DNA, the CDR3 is TGCGCCAGCAGCGCTGGGACTAGCGGGCGGAGCTCCTACGAGCAGTACTTC.

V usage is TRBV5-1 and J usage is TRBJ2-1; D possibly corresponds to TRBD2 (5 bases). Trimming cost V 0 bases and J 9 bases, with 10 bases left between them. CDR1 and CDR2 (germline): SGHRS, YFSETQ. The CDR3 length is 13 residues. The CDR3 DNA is TGCGCCAGCAGCTTGGACCCCCGGGGTGAGCAGTTCTTC. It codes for CASSLDPRGEQFF.

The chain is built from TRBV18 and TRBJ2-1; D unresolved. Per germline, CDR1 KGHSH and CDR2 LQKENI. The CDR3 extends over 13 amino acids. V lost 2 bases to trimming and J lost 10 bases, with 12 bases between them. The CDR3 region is CASSPESLVEQFF. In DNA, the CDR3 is TGTGCCAGCTCACCAGAGTCGCTGGTGGAGCAGTTCTTC.

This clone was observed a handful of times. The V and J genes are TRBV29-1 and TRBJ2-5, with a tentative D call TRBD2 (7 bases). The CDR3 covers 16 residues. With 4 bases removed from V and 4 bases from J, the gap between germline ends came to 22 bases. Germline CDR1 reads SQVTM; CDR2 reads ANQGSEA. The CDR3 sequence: CSVGRGGDRLLETQYF. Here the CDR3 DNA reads TGCAGCGTTGGTCGAGGGGGGGATCGGTTATTAGAGACCCAGTACTTC.

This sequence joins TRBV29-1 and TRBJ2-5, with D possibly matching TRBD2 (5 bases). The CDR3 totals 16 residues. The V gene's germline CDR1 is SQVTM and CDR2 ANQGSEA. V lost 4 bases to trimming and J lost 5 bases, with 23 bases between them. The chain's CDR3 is CSVGNRGYPTRETQYF. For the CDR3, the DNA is TGCAGCGTTGGCAACCGCGGGTACCCTACTAGGGAGACCCAGTACTTC.

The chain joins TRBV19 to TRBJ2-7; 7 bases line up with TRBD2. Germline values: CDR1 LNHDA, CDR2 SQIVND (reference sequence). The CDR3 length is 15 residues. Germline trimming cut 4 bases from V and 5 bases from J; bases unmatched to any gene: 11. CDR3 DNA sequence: TGTGCCAGTAGTACGTCGGCGGGAGAAATCGACGAGCAGTACTTC. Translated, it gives CASSTSAGEIDEQYF.

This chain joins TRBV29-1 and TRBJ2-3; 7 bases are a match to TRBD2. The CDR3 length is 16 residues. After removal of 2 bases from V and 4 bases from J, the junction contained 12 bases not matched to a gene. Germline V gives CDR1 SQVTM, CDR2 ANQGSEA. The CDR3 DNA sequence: TGCAGCGTTGAAAGATGGGCGGGAGCGATCTCAGATACGCAGTATTTT. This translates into CSVERWAGAISDTQYF.

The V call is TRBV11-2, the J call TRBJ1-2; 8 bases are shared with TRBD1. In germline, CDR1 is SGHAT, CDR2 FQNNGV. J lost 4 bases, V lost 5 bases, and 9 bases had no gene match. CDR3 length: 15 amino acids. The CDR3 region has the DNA TGTGCCAGCAGCAGAGGACAGGGTGTTTCCTATGGCTACACCTTC. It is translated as CASSRGQGVSYGYTF.

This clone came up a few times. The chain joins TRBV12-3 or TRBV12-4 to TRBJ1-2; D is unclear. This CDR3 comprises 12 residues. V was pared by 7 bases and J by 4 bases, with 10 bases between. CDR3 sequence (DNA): TGTGCCAGCACCTTAACGGGCTATGGCTACACCTTC. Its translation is CASTLTGYGYTF.

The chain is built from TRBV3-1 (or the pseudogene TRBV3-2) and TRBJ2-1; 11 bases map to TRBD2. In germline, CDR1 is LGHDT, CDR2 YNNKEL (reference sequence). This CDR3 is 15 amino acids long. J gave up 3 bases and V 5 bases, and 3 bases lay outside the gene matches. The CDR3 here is CASSFGLAGYNEQFF. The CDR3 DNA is TGTGCCAGCAGCTTCGGACTAGCGGGCTACAATGAGCAGTTCTTC.

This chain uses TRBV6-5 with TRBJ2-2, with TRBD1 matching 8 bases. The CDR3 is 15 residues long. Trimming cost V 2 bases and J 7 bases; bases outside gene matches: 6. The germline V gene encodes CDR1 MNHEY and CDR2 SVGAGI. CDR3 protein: CASSYGQGAFGELFF. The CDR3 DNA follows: TGTGCCAGCAGTTACGGGCAGGGGGCGTTCGGGGAGCTGTTTTTT.

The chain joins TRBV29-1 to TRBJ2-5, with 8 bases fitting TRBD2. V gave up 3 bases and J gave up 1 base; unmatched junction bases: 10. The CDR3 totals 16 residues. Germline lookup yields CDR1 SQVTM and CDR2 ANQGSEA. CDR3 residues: CSVDGRASGFQETQYF. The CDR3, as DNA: TGCAGCGTTGACGGAAGGGCTAGCGGGTTCCAAGAGACCCAGTACTTC.

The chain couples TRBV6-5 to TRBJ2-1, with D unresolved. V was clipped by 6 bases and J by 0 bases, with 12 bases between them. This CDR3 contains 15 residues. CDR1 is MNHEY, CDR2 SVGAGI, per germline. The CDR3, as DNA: TGTGCCAGCAGCGTAGCAATAAGCTCCTACAATGAGCAGTTCTTC. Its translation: CASSVAISSYNEQFF.

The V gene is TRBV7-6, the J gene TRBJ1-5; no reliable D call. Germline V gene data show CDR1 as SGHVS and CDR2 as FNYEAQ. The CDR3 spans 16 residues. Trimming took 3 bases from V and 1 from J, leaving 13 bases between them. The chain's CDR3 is CASSFLTPGSNQPQHF. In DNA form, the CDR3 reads TGTGCCAGCAGCTTCCTCACCCCGGGGAGCAATCAGCCCCAGCATTTT.

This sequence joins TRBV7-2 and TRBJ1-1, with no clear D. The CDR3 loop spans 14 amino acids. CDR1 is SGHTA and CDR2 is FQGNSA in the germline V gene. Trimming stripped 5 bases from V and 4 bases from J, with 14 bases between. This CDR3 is CASSNRPGPTEAFF. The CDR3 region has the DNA TGTGCCAGCAGCAACAGACCAGGCCCCACTGAAGCTTTCTTT.

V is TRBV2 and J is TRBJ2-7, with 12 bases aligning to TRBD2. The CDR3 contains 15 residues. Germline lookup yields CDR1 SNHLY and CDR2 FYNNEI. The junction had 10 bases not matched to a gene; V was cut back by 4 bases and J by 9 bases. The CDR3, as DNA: TGTGCCAGCAGTGGGGGACTAGCGGGTACTGTCGGGCAGTACTTC. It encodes CASSGGLAGTVGQYF.

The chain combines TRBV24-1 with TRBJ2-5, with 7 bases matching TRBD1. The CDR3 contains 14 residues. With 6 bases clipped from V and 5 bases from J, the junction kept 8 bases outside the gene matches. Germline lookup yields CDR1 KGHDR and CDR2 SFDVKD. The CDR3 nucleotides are TGTGCCACCAGTTCGCCTAAGGGGGCCGAGACCCAGTACTTC. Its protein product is CATSSPKGAETQYF.

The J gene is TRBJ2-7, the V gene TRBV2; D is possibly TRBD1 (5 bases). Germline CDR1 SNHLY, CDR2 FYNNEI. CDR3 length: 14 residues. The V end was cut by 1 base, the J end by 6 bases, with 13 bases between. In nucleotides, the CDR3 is TGTGCCAGCAGTGAAGGCAGGGCGGTAGGCGAGCAGTACTTC. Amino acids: CASSEGRAVGEQYF.

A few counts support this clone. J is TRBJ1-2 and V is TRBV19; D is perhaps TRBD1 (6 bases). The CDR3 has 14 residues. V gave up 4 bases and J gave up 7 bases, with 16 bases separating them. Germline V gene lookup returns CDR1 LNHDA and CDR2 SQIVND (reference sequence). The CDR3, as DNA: TGTGCCAGTAGTAGGCCAGGGGCCTTTCTTGGCTACACCTTC. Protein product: CASSRPGAFLGYTF. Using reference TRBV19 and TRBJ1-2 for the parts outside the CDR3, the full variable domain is DGGITQSPKYLFRKEGQNVTLSCEQNLNHDAMYWYRQDPGQGLRLIYYSQIVNDFQKGDIAEGYSVSREKKESFPLTVTSAQKNPTAFYLCASSRPGAFLGYTFGSGTRLTVV.

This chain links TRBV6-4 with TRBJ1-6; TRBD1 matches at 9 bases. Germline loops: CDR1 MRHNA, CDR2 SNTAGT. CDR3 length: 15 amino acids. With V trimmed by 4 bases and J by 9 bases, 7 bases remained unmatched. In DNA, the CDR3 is TGTGCCAGCAGTGTTAGACAGGGGGATGCTTCACCCCTCCACTTT. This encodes CASSVRQGDASPLHF.

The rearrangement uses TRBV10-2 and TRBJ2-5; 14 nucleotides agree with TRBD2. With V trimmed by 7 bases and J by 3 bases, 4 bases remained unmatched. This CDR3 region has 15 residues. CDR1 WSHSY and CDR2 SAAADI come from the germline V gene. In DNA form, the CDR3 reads TGCGCCAGCATGTCGGGACTAGCGGGGGAAGAGACCCAGTACTTC. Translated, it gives CASMSGLAGEETQYF.

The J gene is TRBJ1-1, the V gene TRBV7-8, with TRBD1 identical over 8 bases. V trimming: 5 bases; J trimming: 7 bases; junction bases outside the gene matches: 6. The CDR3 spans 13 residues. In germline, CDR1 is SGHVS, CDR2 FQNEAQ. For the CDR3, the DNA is TGTGCCAGCAGCGGGACAGGACCCCTTGAAGCTTTCTTT. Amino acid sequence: CASSGTGPLEAFF.

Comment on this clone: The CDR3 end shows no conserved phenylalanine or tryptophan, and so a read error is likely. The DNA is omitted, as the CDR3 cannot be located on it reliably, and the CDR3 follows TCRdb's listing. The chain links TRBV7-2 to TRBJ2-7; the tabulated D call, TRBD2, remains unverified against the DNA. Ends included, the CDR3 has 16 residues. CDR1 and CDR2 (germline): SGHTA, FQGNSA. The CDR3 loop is CASSLNQPGQGTSILY.

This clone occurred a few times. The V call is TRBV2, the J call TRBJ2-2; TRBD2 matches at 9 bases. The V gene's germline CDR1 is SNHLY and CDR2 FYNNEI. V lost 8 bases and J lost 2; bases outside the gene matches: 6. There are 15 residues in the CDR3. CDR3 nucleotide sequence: TGTGCCAGCGGACGGACTAGCGTTAACACCGGGGAGCTGTTTTTT. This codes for CASGRTSVNTGELFF.